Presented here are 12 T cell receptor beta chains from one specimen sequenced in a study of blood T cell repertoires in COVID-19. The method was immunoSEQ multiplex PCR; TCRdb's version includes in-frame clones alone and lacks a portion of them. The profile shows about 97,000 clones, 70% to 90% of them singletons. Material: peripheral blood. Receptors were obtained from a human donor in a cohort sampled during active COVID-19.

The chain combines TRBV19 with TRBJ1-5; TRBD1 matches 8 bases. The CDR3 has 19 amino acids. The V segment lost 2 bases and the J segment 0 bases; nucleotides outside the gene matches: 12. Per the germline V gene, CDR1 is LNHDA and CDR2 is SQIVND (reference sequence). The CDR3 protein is CASSIRSDRELISNQPQHF. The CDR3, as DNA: TGTGCCAGTAGTATAAGGTCGGACAGGGAGCTTATTAGCAATCAGCCCCAGCATTTT.

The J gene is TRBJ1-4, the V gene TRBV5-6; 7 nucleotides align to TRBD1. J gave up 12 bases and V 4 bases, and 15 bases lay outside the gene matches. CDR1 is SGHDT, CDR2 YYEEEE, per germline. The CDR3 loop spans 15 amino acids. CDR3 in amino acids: CASSPNYHRGGELFF. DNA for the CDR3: TGTGCCAGCAGCCCAAACTATCACAGGGGTGGGGAACTGTTTTTT. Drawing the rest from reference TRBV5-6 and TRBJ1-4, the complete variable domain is DAGVTQSPTHLIKTRGQQVTLRCSPKSGHDTVSWYQQALGQGPQFIFQYYEEEERQRGNFPDRFSGHQFPNYSSELNVNALLLGDSALYLCASSPNYHRGGELFFGSGTQLSVL.

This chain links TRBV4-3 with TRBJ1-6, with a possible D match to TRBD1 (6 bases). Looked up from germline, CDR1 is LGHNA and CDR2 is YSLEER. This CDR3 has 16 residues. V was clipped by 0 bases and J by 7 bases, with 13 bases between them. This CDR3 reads CASSQDATGSNSPLHF. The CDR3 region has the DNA TGCGCCAGCAGCCAAGATGCCACAGGGAGCAATTCACCCCTCCACTTT.

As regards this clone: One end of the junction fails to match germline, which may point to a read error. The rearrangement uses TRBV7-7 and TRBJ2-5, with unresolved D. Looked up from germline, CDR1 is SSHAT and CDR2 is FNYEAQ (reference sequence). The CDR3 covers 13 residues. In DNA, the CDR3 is TGTGCTAGCAGCGAAAGAGCTCAAGAGACCCAGTACTTC. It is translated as CASSERAQETQYF.

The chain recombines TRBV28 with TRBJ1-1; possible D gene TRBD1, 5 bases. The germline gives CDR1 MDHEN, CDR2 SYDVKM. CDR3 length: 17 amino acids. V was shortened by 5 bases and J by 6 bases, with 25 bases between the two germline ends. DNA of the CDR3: TGTGCCAGCAGTCCGACCGGGTCCCGGGGTCGGGGGGCTGAAGCTTTCTTT. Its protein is CASSPTGSRGRGAEAFF.

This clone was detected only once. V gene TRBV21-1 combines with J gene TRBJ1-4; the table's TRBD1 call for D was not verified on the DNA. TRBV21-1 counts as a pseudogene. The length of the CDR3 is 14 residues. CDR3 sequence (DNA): TGTGCCAGCAGTCACTTCAGGGGGAATGAAAAACTGTTTTTT. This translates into CASSHFRGNEKLFF.

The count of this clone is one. CDR3 nucleotides: TGCGCCAGCAGCCAATCTACTAGCGGGAACACAGATACGCAGTATTTT. Translation gives CASSQSTSGNTDTQYF. The V and J genes are TRBV4-1 and TRBJ2-3, with TRBD2 identical over 10 bases. The V gene's germline CDR1 is MGHRA and CDR2 YSYEKL. With 2 bases clipped from V and 2 bases from J, the junction kept 4 bases outside the gene matches. This CDR3 has 16 residues.

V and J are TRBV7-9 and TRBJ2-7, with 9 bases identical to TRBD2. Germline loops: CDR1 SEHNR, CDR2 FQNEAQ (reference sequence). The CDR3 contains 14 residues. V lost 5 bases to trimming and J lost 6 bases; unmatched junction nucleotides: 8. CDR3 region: CASSPGTSLSEQYF. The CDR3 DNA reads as TGTGCCAGCAGCCCGGGGACTAGCTTATCCGAGCAGTACTTC. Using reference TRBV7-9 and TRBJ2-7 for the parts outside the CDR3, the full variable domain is DTGVSQNPRHKITKRGQNVTFRCDPISEHNRLYWYRQTLGQGPEFLTYFQNEAQLEKSRLLSDRFSAERPKGSFSTLEIQRTEQGDSAMYLCASSPGTSLSEQYFGPGTRLTVT.

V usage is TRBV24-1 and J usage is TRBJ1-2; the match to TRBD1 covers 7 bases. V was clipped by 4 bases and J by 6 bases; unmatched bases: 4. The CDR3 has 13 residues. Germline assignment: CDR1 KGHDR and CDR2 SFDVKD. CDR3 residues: CATSEGQGDGYTF. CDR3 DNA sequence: TGTGCCACCAGTGAGGGCCAGGGGGATGGCTACACCTTC.

This CDR3 reads CASSLGRTGVTNTEAFF. The CDR3 DNA reads TGCGCCAGCAGCTTGGGGCGGACAGGGGTAACGAACACTGAAGCTTTCTTT. This chain joins TRBV5-1 and TRBJ1-1; 9 bases map to TRBD1. V trimming: 0 bases; J trimming: 1 base; junction bases outside the gene matches: 7. Germline CDR1 and CDR2: SGHRS and YFSETQ. This CDR3 spans 17 amino acids.

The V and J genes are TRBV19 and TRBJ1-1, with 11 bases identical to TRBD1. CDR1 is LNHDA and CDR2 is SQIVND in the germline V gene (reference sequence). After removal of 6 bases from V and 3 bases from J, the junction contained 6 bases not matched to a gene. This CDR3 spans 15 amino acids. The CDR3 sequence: CASSTGQGAYTEAFF. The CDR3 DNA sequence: TGTGCCAGTAGCACTGGACAGGGGGCTTACACTGAAGCTTTCTTT.

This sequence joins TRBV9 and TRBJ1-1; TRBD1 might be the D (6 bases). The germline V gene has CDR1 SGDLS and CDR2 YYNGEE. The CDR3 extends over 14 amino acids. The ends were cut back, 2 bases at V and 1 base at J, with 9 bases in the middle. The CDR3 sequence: CASSVGHANTEAFF. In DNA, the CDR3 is TGTGCCAGCAGCGTGGGACACGCGAACACTGAAGCTTTCTTT.